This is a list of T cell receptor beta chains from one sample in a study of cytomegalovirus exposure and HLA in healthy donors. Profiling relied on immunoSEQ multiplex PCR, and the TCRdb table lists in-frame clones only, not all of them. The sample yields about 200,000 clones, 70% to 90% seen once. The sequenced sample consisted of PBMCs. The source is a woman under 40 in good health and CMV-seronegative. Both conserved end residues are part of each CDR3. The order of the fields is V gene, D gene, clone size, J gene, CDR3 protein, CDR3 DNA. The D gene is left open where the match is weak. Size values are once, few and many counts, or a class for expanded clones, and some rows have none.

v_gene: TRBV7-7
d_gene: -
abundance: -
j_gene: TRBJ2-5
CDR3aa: CASSLESPGTQYF
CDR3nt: TGTGCTAGCAGCTTAGAGTCCCCGGGGACCCAGTACTTC

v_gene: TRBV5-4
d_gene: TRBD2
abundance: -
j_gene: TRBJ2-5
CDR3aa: CASSDGTSGRARETQYF
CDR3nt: TGTGCCAGCAGCGACGGGACTAGCGGGAGGGCCCGAGAGACCCAGTACTTC

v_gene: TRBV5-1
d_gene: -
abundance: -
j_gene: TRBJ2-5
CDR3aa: CASSSSGFQETQYF
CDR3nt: TGCGCCAGCAGCTCTTCAGGGTTCCAAGAGACCCAGTACTTC

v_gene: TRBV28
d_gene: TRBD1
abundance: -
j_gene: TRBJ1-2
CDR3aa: CASSGGQGVYGYTF
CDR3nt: TGTGCCAGCAGTGGGGGACAGGGGGTCTATGGCTACACCTTC

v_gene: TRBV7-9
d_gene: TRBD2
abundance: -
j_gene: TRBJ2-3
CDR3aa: CASSFLSGSTDTQYF
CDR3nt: TGTGCCAGCAGCTTTCTTAGCGGGAGCACAGATACGCAGTATTTT

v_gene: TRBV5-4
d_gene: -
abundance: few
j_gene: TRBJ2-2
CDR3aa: CASSLGPQGLNTGELFF
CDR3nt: TGTGCCAGCAGCTTGGGCCCGCAGGGGCTAAACACCGGGGAGCTGTTTTTT

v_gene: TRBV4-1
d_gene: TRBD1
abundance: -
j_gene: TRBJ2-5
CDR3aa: CASSQMDRVPQETQYF
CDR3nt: TGCGCCAGCAGCCAAATGGACAGGGTACCGCAAGAGACCCAGTACTTC

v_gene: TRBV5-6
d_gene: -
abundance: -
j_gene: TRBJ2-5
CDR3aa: CASSTRLGTQYF
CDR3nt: TGTGCCAGCAGCACTAGGTTGGGGACCCAGTACTTC

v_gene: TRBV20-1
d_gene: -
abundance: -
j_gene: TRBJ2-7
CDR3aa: CSARPGSEQYF
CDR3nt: TGCAGTGCTAGGCCGGGGAGCGAGCAGTACTTC

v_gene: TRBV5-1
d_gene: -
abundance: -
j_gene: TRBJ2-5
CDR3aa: CASSPRQLQETQYF
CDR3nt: TGCGCCAGCAGTCCCCGACAGCTTCAAGAGACCCAGTACTTC

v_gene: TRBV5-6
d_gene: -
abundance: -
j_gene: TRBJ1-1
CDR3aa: CASSWRTDLNTEAFF
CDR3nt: TGTGCCAGCAGCTGGAGGACGGATTTGAACACTGAAGCTTTCTTT

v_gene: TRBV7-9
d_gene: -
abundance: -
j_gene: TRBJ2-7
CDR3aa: CASSRTGYEQYF
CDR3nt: TGTGCCAGCAGCCGAACAGGGTACGAGCAGTACTTC

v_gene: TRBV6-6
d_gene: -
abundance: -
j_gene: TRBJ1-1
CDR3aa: CASSRTGRFTEAFF
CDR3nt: TGTGCCAGCAGTAGAACAGGGAGATTCACTGAAGCTTTCTTT

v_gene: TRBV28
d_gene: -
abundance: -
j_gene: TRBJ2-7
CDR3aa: CASSSLIYEQYF
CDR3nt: TGTGCCAGCAGCTCTTTAATCTACGAGCAGTACTTC

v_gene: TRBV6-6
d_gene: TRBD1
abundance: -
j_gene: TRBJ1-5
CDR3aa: CASSPQGGNQPQHF
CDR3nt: TGTGCCAGCAGTCCTCAGGGGGGCAATCAGCCCCAGCATTTT